What follows are 11 T cell receptor beta chains derived from one specimen sequenced in a study of T cell responses to AZD1222 COVID-19 vaccine. The table came from immunoSEQ multiplex PCR; TCRdb's copy has only in-frame clones and leaves some out. The sample holds 100,000 or so clones, roughly 86% seen once. Sample: peripheral blood, taken 28 days after the second AZD1222 dose. The receptors were gathered from an adult who received the AZD1222 COVID-19 vaccine.

This chain uses TRBV13 with TRBJ1-2, with TRBD1 matching 7 bases. This CDR3 comprises 15 residues. Trimming removed 0 bases from V and 4 bases from J; junction bases left unmatched: 5. Germline CDR1 and CDR2: PRHDT and FYEKMQ (reference sequence). CDR3 in DNA: TGTGCCAGCAGCTTAGGACAGGGGTACGGCTATGGCTACACCTTC. Translated, it gives CASSLGQGYGYGYTF.

The chain joins TRBV23-1 to TRBJ2-7; a possible D gene is TRBD1 (6 bases). TRBV23-1 falls under the ORF class, with uncertain function. CDR3 size: 15 residues. Trimming shortened V by 3 bases and J by 6 bases, and 18 bases separated the two germline ends. This CDR3 is CASSQCRRQGGEQYF. In nucleotides, the CDR3 is TGCGCCAGCAGTCAGTGCCGTAGGCAAGGGGGCGAGCAGTACTTC.

The chain couples TRBV9 to TRBJ2-7; D not certain. With 0 bases removed from V and 1 base from J, the gap between germline ends came to 8 bases. Germline CDR1 SGDLS, CDR2 YYNGEE. This CDR3 spans 14 amino acids. CDR3 in DNA: TGTGCCAGCAGCGTAGGGAGCTTATCCTACGAGCAGTACTTC. It yields the protein CASSVGSLSYEQYF.

Here the CDR3 DNA reads TGTGCCAGCACCCCAGGGGGGTATCAGCCCCAGCATTTT. Encoded protein: CASTPGGYQPQHF. The chain has TRBV12-3 or TRBV12-4 and TRBJ1-5, with 7 bases lining up with TRBD1. The CDR3 contains 13 residues. V gave up 7 bases and J gave up 5 bases; unmatched junction bases: 5.

In its sample, this clone was seen once. The chain is built from TRBV18 and TRBJ1-4, with a tentative D call TRBD1 (5 bases). The germline CDR1 and CDR2 sequences are KGHSH and LQKENI. Trimming shortened V by 2 bases and J by 3 bases, and 10 bases separated the two germline ends. The CDR3 loop spans 15 amino acids. The CDR3 reads CASSPEGLSNEKLFF. The CDR3 coding sequence is TGTGCCAGCTCACCAGAGGGACTGTCTAATGAAAAACTGTTTTTT.

This rearrangement joins TRBV11-2 to TRBJ2-3; D gene unclear. This CDR3 has 15 residues. Trimming stripped 2 bases from V and 2 bases from J, with 11 bases between. Germline loops: CDR1 SGHAT, CDR2 FQNNGV. The CDR3 reads CASSLYSGSTDTQYF. CDR3 DNA sequence: TGTGCCAGCAGCTTATACTCAGGATCCACAGATACGCAGTATTTT.

In its sample, this clone was seen a few times. The CDR3 region has the DNA TGTGCCAGCAGTGAATTCGCCTCTTTGGGCTCACCCCTCCACTTT. Protein sequence: CASSEFASLGSPLHF. The rearrangement links TRBV6-1 to TRBJ1-6; D is undetermined. The V end was cut by 2 bases, the J end by 10 bases, with 15 bases between. Per germline, CDR1 MNHNS and CDR2 SASEGT. The CDR3 is 15 amino acids.

Details on this clone: One junction end does not reproduce the germline sequence, and a read error may be involved. V usage is TRBV27 and J usage is TRBJ2-3; 7 nucleotides match TRBD2. This CDR3 contains 17 residues. Germline lookup yields CDR1 MNHEY and CDR2 SMNVEV (reference sequence). The CDR3 reads CASSISSGGLYTDTQYF. CDR3 bases: TGTGCCAGCAGTATATCCTCGGGGGGTCTATACACAGATACGCAGTATTTT.

V gene TRBV19 combines with J gene TRBJ2-1; D is possibly TRBD1 (5 bases). The CDR3 consists of 12 residues. V was clipped by 5 bases and J by 12 bases, with 14 bases between them. Germline V gives CDR1 LNHDA, CDR2 SQIVND (reference sequence). CDR3: CASSSRRQLQFF. In DNA, the CDR3 is TGTGCCAGTAGTTCCCGACGACAGCTGCAGTTCTTC.

Written as DNA, the CDR3 is TGTGCCAGCTCGGGACAGGGGAAGGCCGGGGAGCTGTTTTTT. Its translation is CASSGQGKAGELFF. The V gene is TRBV2, the J gene TRBJ2-2; 10 bases are shared with TRBD1. The CDR3 is 14 residues long. Germline trimming cut 8 bases from V and 6 bases from J; bases unmatched to any gene: 6. CDR1 SNHLY and CDR2 FYNNEI come from the germline V gene.

V usage is TRBV2 and J usage is TRBJ1-1; no definite D call. V lost 4 bases, J lost 1 base, and 16 bases lay in between. Germline V gene data show CDR1 as SNHLY and CDR2 as FYNNEI. The CDR3 has 16 amino acids. CDR3 in DNA: TGTGCCAGCAGTGGGTCCTCCTTCTGGAGGAACACTGAAGCTTTCTTT. Translated, it gives CASSGSSFWRNTEAFF.